Described below is a single TCR beta chain sequence and its context. TCRdb keeps only in-frame clones here, not all; method: immunoSEQ multiplex PCR. This table has approximately 2.5 million clones, 85% to 95% appearing once. CDR1 MNHNY and CDR2 SVGAGI come from the germline V gene (reference sequence). This CDR3 has 15 amino acids. Trimming removed 3 bases from V and 0 bases from J, with 8 bases in between. This specimen belongs to a study of shared clonotypes between healthy human individuals. Donors, healthy HIV-negative adults, lacked recent acute infections or vaccinations. This clonotype originated in a man between 18 and 29 years old in good health. The chain has TRBV6-6 and TRBJ1-4, with D unclear. The sequenced material came from naive CD4+ T cells sorted from blood. Subset here: CD45RA+ positively selected. CDR3 sequence: CASSYSAPTNEKLFF. CDR3 DNA: TGTGCCAGCAGTTATTCAGCGCCAACTAATGAAAAACTGTTTTTT.